These 24 T cell receptor beta chains were sequenced from one sample in a study of OX40 agonist ivuxolimab in advanced cancers. TCRdb's copy holds only in-frame clones and misses some; the assay was immunoSEQ multiplex PCR. The repertoire consists of roughly 100,000 clones, with 95% to 96% occurring once and the leading ten covering approximately 2%. The sequenced sample was CD4+ or CD8+ T cells sorted from blood, obtained in a trial of the OX40 agonist ivuxolimab. These TCRs come from an adult with an advanced solid tumor such as melanoma, head and neck, liver or kidney cancer.

This sequence joins TRBV5-4 and TRBJ2-7, with D possibly being TRBD1 (6 bases). Germline CDR1 is SGHNT and CDR2 is YYREEE (reference sequence). The germline V and J ends were trimmed by 5 bases and 5 bases, with 14 bases remaining between them. This CDR3 contains 13 residues. The CDR3 region is CASSRQDGDEQYF. CDR3 sequence (DNA): TGTGCCAGCAGTCGACAGGATGGGGACGAGCAGTACTTC.

This chain connects TRBV28 to TRBJ2-1; TRBD2 agrees at 10 bases. The V gene end was trimmed by 5 bases and the J gene end by 4 bases; junction bases not matched to a gene: 5. Germline loops: CDR1 MDHEN, CDR2 SYDVKM. CDR3 length: 15 residues. The CDR3 nucleotides are TGTGCCAGCAGTCCTCTAGCGGGGGCTTACAATGAGCAGTTCTTC. Protein sequence: CASSPLAGAYNEQFF.

The chain recombines TRBV30 with TRBJ1-4; no clear D gene. V gave up 3 bases and J gave up 8 bases, with 10 bases separating them. Germline V gives CDR1 GTSNPN, CDR2 SVGIG (reference sequence). This CDR3 comprises 12 residues. The DNA for the CDR3 is TGTGCCTGGAGCCTGGGGTGGGAAAAACTGTTTTTT. Translating it yields CAWSLGWEKLFF.

The chain joins TRBV7-2 to TRBJ2-7; D possibly corresponds to TRBD1 (6 bases). Germline V gives CDR1 SGHTA, CDR2 FQGNSA. V lost 5 bases and J lost 2, with 13 bases in between. The CDR3 contains 14 residues. The CDR3 coding sequence is TGTGCCAGCAGCCCTCAACAGGGACCCTACGAGCAGTACTTC. It specifies CASSPQQGPYEQYF.

The rearrangement uses TRBV6-4 and TRBJ2-3, with 13 bases fitting TRBD2. The CDR3 is 15 amino acids. The ends lost 3 bases at V and 6 bases at J; junction bases unmatched: 3. Germline lookup yields CDR1 MRHNA and CDR2 SNTAGT. In DNA, the CDR3 is TGTGCCAGCAGTGAACTAGCGGGGGGGCTTGATACGCAGTATTTT. This sequence encodes CASSELAGGLDTQYF.

This chain links TRBV29-1 with TRBJ1-2, with a possible D match to TRBD1 (5 bases). The germline gives CDR1 SQVTM, CDR2 ANQGSEA. The CDR3 length is 12 residues. Trimming took off 3 bases at V and 5 bases at J, with 10 bases between the two ends. This CDR3 reads CSVEGLSYGYTF. In DNA form, the CDR3 reads TGCAGCGTTGAGGGACTAAGTTATGGCTACACCTTC.

The chain recombines TRBV2 with TRBJ1-2, with D hard to call. Germline CDR1 is SNHLY and CDR2 is FYNNEI. The CDR3 is 14 amino acids. Trimming left V 7 bases short and J 8 bases short, with 20 bases between. The DNA of the CDR3 is TGTGCCAGCAATCGACACGTCACCACCGGCGGCTACACCTTC. Protein sequence: CASNRHVTTGGYTF. Complete variable domain (other parts from reference TRBV2 and TRBJ1-2): EPEVTQTPSHQVTQMGQEVILRCVPISNHLYFYWYRQILGQKVEFLVSFYNNEISEKSEIFDDQFSVERPDGSNFTLKIRSTKLEDSAMYFCASNRHVTTGGYTFGSGTRLTVV.

V gene TRBV4-1 combines with J gene TRBJ2-1; D gene ambiguous. This CDR3 has 11 residues. Per germline, CDR1 MGHRA and CDR2 YSYEKL. V lost 0 bases to trimming and J lost 9 bases, with 3 bases between them. CDR3 sequence: CASSQEGEQFF. CDR3 coding DNA: TGCGCCAGCAGCCAAGAGGGTGAGCAGTTCTTC.

The chain uses TRBV27 and TRBJ1-4; no clear D. Germline V gene lookup returns CDR1 MNHEY and CDR2 SMNVEV (reference sequence). CDR3 length equals 15 residues. V lost 5 bases and J lost 8, with 18 bases in between. The CDR3 sequence is CASSRTSLGVEKLFF. The CDR3 nucleotides are TGTGCCAGCAGTCGGACCTCGCTCGGGGTCGAAAAACTGTTTTTT.

The rearrangement joins TRBV4-1 to TRBJ2-1; 7 positions agree with TRBD1. This CDR3 is built from 14 residues. Trimming cost V 4 bases and J 8 bases; bases outside gene matches: 8. Germline assignment: CDR1 MGHRA and CDR2 YSYEKL. The CDR3 here is CASSLTGRSDEQFF. The CDR3 coding sequence is TGCGCCAGCAGCCTGACAGGGAGATCGGATGAGCAGTTCTTC.

A few counts support this clone. J is TRBJ1-5 and V is TRBV19; possibly TRBD1 for D (6 bases). CDR3 size: 14 residues. CDR1 LNHDA and CDR2 SQIVND come from the germline V gene (reference sequence). Trimming cost V 5 bases and J 5 bases, with 13 bases left between them. This CDR3 reads CASSSDSLYQPQHF. The CDR3 nucleotides read TGTGCCAGTAGTTCGGACAGCCTGTATCAGCCCCAGCATTTT.

The chain links TRBV7-2 to TRBJ2-1, with TRBD2 matching over 9 bases. The CDR3 runs 13 residues. The V gene end was trimmed by 6 bases and the J gene end by 6 bases; junction bases not matched to a gene: 3. Germline assignment: CDR1 SGHTA and CDR2 FQGNSA. The CDR3 region has the DNA TGTGCCAGCAGACTACTAGCGGGCAATGAGCAGTTCTTC. It codes for CASRLLAGNEQFF.

The V gene is TRBV4-1, the J gene TRBJ2-7; TRBD1 might be the D (6 bases). Trimming cost V 4 bases and J 0 bases, with 13 bases left between them. The CDR3 is made up of 15 amino acids. Germline CDR1 MGHRA, CDR2 YSYEKL. DNA of the CDR3: TGCGCCAGCAGCCTCTCAATGGGGGCCTCCTACGAGCAGTACTTC. Residues: CASSLSMGASYEQYF.

The CDR3 reads CASSRTMGSYNEQFF. The DNA for the CDR3 is TGTGCCAGCAGCCGTACTATGGGCTCCTACAATGAGCAGTTCTTC. The rearrangement joins TRBV13 to TRBJ2-1; the D is unclear. The CDR3 contains 15 residues. The germline V gene has CDR1 PRHDT and CDR2 FYEKMQ (reference sequence). V lost 5 bases and J lost 0, with 11 bases in between.

The rearrangement uses TRBV18 and TRBJ2-4, with unresolved D. Germline lookup yields CDR1 KGHSH and CDR2 LQKENI. The CDR3 length is 16 residues. The ends were cut back, 2 bases at V and 9 bases at J, with 20 bases in the middle. The CDR3 is CASSPIPGPMGTIQYF. The CDR3 nucleotides are TGTGCCAGCTCACCAATCCCCGGACCTATGGGCACCATTCAGTACTTC.

This clone was recorded once. The rearrangement joins TRBV11-2 to TRBJ2-5, with D perhaps matching TRBD1 (6 bases). Germline values: CDR1 SGHAT, CDR2 FQNNGV. The CDR3 runs to 16 residues. With 4 bases removed from V and 3 bases from J, the gap between germline ends came to 18 bases. CDR3 in DNA: TGTGCCAGCAGCTCCTTCAAGGACAGTGATAAAGAGACCCAGTACTTC. This gives the protein CASSSFKDSDKETQYF. The whole variable domain, filled in from reference TRBV11-2 and TRBJ2-5, reads EAGVAQSPRYKIIEKRQSVAFWCNPISGHATLYWYQQILGQGPKLLIQFQNNGVVDDSQLPKDRFSAERLKGVDSTLKIQPAKLEDSAVYLCASSSFKDSDKETQYFGPGTRLLVL.

The gene calls are TRBV6-1 and TRBJ1-1, with TRBD1 matching over 9 bases. Trimming at V came to 3 bases and at J to 2 bases, leaving 1 base not matched to a gene. Germline V gene lookup returns CDR1 MNHNS and CDR2 SASEGT. This CDR3 has 14 amino acids. The CDR3 sequence: CASSEGQGNTEAFF. CDR3 coding DNA: TGTGCCAGCAGTGAGGGACAGGGAAACACTGAAGCTTTCTTT.

V usage is TRBV5-1 and J usage is TRBJ1-1; D uncertain. Germline lookup yields CDR1 SGHRS and CDR2 YFSETQ. The CDR3 has 13 residues. The V end lost 0 bases, the J end lost 5 bases, and 8 bases lay between the germline ends. The DNA for the CDR3 is TGCGCCAGCAGCTTGGCCAAAGGAACTGAAGCTTTCTTT. The encoded protein is CASSLAKGTEAFF.

The chain carries TRBV5-4 and TRBJ2-6; unclear D gene. The CDR3 sequence is 16 residues long. V shed 4 bases and J shed 0 bases, with 11 bases lying between them. Per the germline V gene, CDR1 is SGHNT and CDR2 is YYREEE (reference sequence). The CDR3 DNA reads TGTGCCAGCAGCCGTCCCGAAAACTCTGGGGCCAACGTCCTGACTTTC. Translating gives CASSRPENSGANVLTF.

The gene calls are TRBV9 and TRBJ1-2, with unresolved D. Between the trimmed V and J ends, which lost 0 bases and 4 bases, there was a span of 13 bases. This CDR3 comprises 15 residues. In germline, CDR1 is SGDLS, CDR2 YYNGEE. The CDR3 DNA is TGTGCCAGCAGCGTAGTGGAGACACCGATCTATGGCTACACCTTC. Protein: CASSVVETPIYGYTF. The full variable domain, its missing parts supplied by reference TRBV9 and TRBJ1-2, is DSGVTQTPKHLITATGQRVTLRCSPRSGDLSVYWYQQSLDQGLQFLIQYYNGEERAKGNILERFSAQQFPDLHSELNLSSLELGDSALYFCASSVVETPIYGYTFGSGTRLTVV.

The rearrangement links TRBV13 to TRBJ2-1; 14 bases agree with TRBD2. Germline CDR1 is PRHDT and CDR2 is FYEKMQ (reference sequence). V gave up 5 bases and J gave up 7 bases; unmatched junction bases: 7. The CDR3 has 16 amino acids. The CDR3 DNA follows: TGTGCCAGCAGCCCCGAGGGGACTAGCGGGAGAAATGAGCAGTTCTTC. Its translation: CASSPEGTSGRNEQFF.

The CDR3, as DNA: TGTGCCAGCAGCCCGAGACTAGCGGGGGCCCCAGATACGCAGTATTTT. It is translated as CASSPRLAGAPDTQYF. The chain has TRBV7-2 and TRBJ2-3; 12 positions match TRBD2. CDR1 and CDR2 (germline): SGHTA, FQGNSA. This CDR3 is built from 16 residues. The junction had 7 bases not matched to a gene; V was cut back by 5 bases and J by 4 bases.

The V gene is TRBV7-3, the J gene TRBJ2-2; D tentatively reads TRBD1 or TRBD2 (5 bases each). The CDR3 length is 15 residues. CDR1 SGHTA and CDR2 FQGTGA come from the germline V gene. V lost 0 bases, J lost 5 bases, and 10 bases lay in between. CDR3 region: CASSLTGEMTGELFF. The CDR3 DNA reads as TGTGCCAGCAGCTTAACGGGGGAAATGACCGGGGAGCTGTTTTTT.

V gene TRBV27 combines with J gene TRBJ2-7; D is ambiguous. Trimming pared 7 bases from V and 2 bases from J, leaving 15 bases between. CDR1 is MNHEY, CDR2 SMNVEV, per germline (reference sequence). The CDR3 runs to 14 residues. In DNA, the CDR3 is TGTGCCAGCAATCCACCCGGGTCCACCTACGAGCAGTACTTC. Protein product: CASNPPGSTYEQYF.